This entry features one T cell receptor beta chain sequence. The antigen is not known. Germline assignment: CDR1 SGHRS and CDR2 YFSETQ. The CDR3 length is 17 residues. V dropped 0 bases and J dropped 0 bases, with 13 bases sitting between them. 60 Vbeta and 13 Jbeta primers were used in PCR. Here immunoSEQ multiplex PCR was the method, and the copy in TCRdb shows in-frame clones only, minus some. The repertoire has 240,000 or so clones, over 80% of them found once; the top ten carry 4.5% to 6%. The sample is drawn from a study of cytomegalovirus exposure and HLA in healthy donors. Findings and limits, study-wide: Immune exposure was documented only through CMV serostatus. Analyzed later, most CMV-associated TCR beta chains appeared HLA-restricted.

The sequencing sample was made of PBMCs. The clonotype was recovered from a woman aged 40 to 50 in good health and CMV-seropositive. The chain is built from TRBV5-1 and TRBJ1-3; D perhaps matches TRBD1 (6 bases). The CDR3 sequence is CASSLEGGPISGNTIYF. The CDR3 bases are TGCGCCAGCAGCTTGGAGGGGGGGCCGATCTCTGGAAACACCATATATTTT.